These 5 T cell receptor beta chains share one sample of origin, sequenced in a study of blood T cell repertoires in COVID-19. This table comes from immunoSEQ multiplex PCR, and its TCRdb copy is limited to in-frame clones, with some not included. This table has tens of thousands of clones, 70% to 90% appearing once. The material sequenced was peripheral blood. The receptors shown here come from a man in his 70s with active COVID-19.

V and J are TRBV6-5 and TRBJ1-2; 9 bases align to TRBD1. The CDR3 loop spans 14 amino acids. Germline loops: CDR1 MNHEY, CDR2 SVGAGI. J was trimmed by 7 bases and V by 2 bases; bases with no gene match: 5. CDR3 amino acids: CASSYTGQGSGYTF. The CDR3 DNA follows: TGTGCCAGCAGTTACACCGGACAGGGGTCTGGCTACACCTTC.

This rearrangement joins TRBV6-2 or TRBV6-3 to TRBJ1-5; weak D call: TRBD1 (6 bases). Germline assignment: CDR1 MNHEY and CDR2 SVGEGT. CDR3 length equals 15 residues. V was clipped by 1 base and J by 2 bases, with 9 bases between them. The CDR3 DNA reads TGTGCCAGCAGTTACTGGGGGCAGGGCAATCAGCCCCAGCATTTT. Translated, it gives CASSYWGQGNQPQHF.

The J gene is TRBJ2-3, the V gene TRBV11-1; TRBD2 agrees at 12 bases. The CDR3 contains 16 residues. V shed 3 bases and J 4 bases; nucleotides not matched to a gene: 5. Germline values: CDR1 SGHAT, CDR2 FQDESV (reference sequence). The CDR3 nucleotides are TGTGCCAGCAGCTTCAGGACTAGCGGGACCCCAGATACGCAGTATTTT. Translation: CASSFRTSGTPDTQYF.

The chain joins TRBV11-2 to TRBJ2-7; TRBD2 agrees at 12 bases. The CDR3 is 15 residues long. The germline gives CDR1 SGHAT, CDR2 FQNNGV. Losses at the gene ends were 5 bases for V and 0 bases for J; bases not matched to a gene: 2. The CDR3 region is CASSPSGGASYEQYF. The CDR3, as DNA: TGTGCCAGCAGCCCTAGCGGGGGGGCCTCCTACGAGCAGTACTTC.

Here the CDR3 reads CASSLGAGAYNSPLHF. CDR3 coding DNA: TGTGCCAGCAGCTTAGGGGCAGGGGCGTATAATTCACCCCTCCACTTT. The rearrangement links TRBV7-2 to TRBJ1-6, with D maybe TRBD1 (6 bases). The CDR3 sequence is 16 residues long. The germline gives CDR1 SGHTA, CDR2 FQGNSA. Trimming shortened V by 1 base and J by 4 bases, and 11 bases separated the two germline ends.